This passage covers 10 T cell receptor beta chains from one sample sequenced in a study of shared clonotypes between healthy human individuals. The table came from immunoSEQ multiplex PCR; TCRdb's copy has only in-frame clones and leaves some out. The sample carries around 510,000 clones, more than 95% recorded once. Sequenced sample: naive CD4+ T cells sorted from blood. The subset here: CD45RA+ positively selected. The receptors here all came from a woman in her twenties or thirties in good health.

CDR3 protein: CASSWGTETIYEQYF. For the CDR3, the DNA is TGCGCCAGCAGCTGGGGGACCGAGACGATCTACGAGCAGTACTTC. The rearrangement uses TRBV5-1 and TRBJ2-7, with D tentatively TRBD1 or TRBD2 (5 bases each). Germline V lookup: CDR1 SGHRS, CDR2 YFSETQ. The CDR3 has 15 residues. The germline V and J ends were trimmed by 3 bases and 3 bases, with 16 bases remaining between them. Filled out from reference TRBV5-1 and TRBJ2-7, the complete variable domain reads KAGVTQTPRYLIKTRGQQVTLSCSPISGHRSVSWYQQTPGQGLQFLFEYFSETQRNKGNFPGRFSGRQFSNSRSEMNVSTLELGDSALYLCASSWGTETIYEQYFGPGTRLTVT.

The gene calls are TRBV18 and TRBJ2-7, with D possibly TRBD2 on 6 matching bases. CDR3 length: 16 residues. The V and J ends lost 3 bases and 3 bases respectively, with 18 bases between them. Germline values: CDR1 KGHSH, CDR2 LQKENI. CDR3 region: CASSPRGRETFYEQYF. The CDR3 nucleotides are TGTGCCAGCTCACCGCGGGGCAGGGAAACTTTCTACGAGCAGTACTTC.

The chain links TRBV28 to TRBJ2-3, with D possibly being TRBD2 (6 bases). Germline lookup yields CDR1 MDHEN and CDR2 SYDVKM. Deletions cut 4 bases from V and 3 bases from J, with 17 bases between. The CDR3 sequence is 16 residues long. As DNA, the CDR3 is TGTGCCAGCAGTTGGGACTGGGAGACGAGGACAGATACGCAGTATTTT. The encoded protein is CASSWDWETRTDTQYF.

V is TRBV9 and J is TRBJ2-2, with 8 positions matching TRBD2. Germline assignment: CDR1 SGDLS and CDR2 YYNGEE. The CDR3 has 18 amino acids. With 0 bases clipped from V and 5 bases from J, the junction kept 12 bases outside the gene matches. The CDR3, as DNA: TGTGCCAGCAGCGTAGGTATGAGCGGGGGCCCGAGGACCGGGGAGCTGTTTTTT. This translates into CASSVGMSGGPRTGELFF.

This sequence joins TRBV7-2 and TRBJ2-2, with D unresolved. V lost 6 bases, J lost 4 bases, and 15 bases lay in between. The CDR3 consists of 15 residues. Germline values: CDR1 SGHTA, CDR2 FQGNSA. CDR3 nucleotides: TGTGCCAGCAGTAGGGCGGTACGAGGCACCGGGGAGCTGTTTTTT. Translation gives CASSRAVRGTGELFF.

On this clone: Other DNA sequences in this sample translate to the same CDR3. The rearrangement uses TRBV28 and TRBJ2-7; D unresolved. Germline values: CDR1 MDHEN, CDR2 SYDVKM. This CDR3 has 12 residues. The V end was cut by 9 bases, the J end by 0 bases, with 9 bases between. The DNA of the CDR3 is TGTGCCAGTAATTCAGCCTCCTACGAGCAGTACTTC. Amino acid sequence: CASNSASYEQYF.

This chain uses TRBV7-3 with TRBJ2-1; TRBD2 matches at 9 bases. The CDR3 extends over 15 amino acids. V was clipped by 5 bases and J by 7 bases; unmatched bases: 9. Germline CDR1 and CDR2: SGHTA and FQGTGA. The CDR3 region has the DNA TGTGCCAGCAGCCTAGCGGGAAGCTCGGGAAATGAGCAGTTCTTC. Its protein product is CASSLAGSSGNEQFF. Supplemented by reference TRBV7-3 and TRBJ2-1, the full variable domain reads GAGVSQTPSNKVTEKGKYVELRCDPISGHTALYWYRQSLGQGPEFLIYFQGTGAADDSGLPNDRFFAVRPEGSVSTLKIQRTERGDSAVYLCASSLAGSSGNEQFFGPGTRLTVL.

CDR3 residues: CASSLVQGGVQETQYF. The CDR3 DNA follows: TGTGCCAGCAGCTTAGTACAGGGGGGGGTCCAAGAGACCCAGTACTTC. The V call is TRBV11-2, the J call TRBJ2-5; tentative D call: TRBD1 (8 bases). This CDR3 has 16 residues. The V end was cut by 1 base, the J end by 1 base, with 13 bases between. Germline loops: CDR1 SGHAT, CDR2 FQNNGV.

The chain uses TRBV6-6 and TRBJ2-1; D is unresolved. The CDR3 contains 12 residues. In germline, CDR1 is MNHNY, CDR2 SVGAGI (reference sequence). V lost 1 base, J lost 6 bases, and 4 bases lay in between. The CDR3 reads CASSYYPNEQFF. In DNA form, the CDR3 reads TGTGCCAGCAGTTACTATCCCAATGAGCAGTTCTTC.

This clone was observed a handful of times. Here the CDR3 reads CASSRDRARNYGYTF. CDR3 nucleotide sequence: TGTGCCAGCAGCCGAGACAGAGCCCGTAACTATGGCTACACCTTC. The chain has TRBV14 and TRBJ1-2, with a tentative D call TRBD1 (5 bases). V lost 4 bases and J 1 base, leaving 13 bases between the germline ends. This CDR3 contains 15 residues. The germline V gene has CDR1 SGHDN and CDR2 FVKESK.